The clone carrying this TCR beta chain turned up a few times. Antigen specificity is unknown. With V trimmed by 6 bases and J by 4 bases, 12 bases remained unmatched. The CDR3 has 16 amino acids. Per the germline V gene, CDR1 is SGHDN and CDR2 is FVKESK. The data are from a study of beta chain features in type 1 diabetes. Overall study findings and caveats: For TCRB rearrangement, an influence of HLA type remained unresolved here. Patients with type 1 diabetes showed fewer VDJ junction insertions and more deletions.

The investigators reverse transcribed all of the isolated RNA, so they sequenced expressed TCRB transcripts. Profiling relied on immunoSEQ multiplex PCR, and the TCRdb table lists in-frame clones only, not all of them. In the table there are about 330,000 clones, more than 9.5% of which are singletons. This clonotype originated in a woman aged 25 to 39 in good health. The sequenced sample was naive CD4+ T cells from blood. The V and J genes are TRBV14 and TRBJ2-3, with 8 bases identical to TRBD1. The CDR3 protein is CASSRPGTGLSDTQYF. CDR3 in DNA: TGTGCCAGCAGTCGACCCGGGACAGGCTTATCAGATACGCAGTATTTT.